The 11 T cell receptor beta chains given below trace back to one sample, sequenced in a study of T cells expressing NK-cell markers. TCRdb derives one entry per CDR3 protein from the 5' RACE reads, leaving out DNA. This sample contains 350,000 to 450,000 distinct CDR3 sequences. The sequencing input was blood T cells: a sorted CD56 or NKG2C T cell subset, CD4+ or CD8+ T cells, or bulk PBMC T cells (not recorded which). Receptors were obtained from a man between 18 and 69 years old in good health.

This CDR3 is CASSRTRENYGYTF. This sequence joins TRBV5-7 and TRBJ1-2; absent DNA, TCRdb's TRBD1 call cannot be checked. TRBV5-7 has ORF status, its function being uncertain. The CDR3 is 14 residues long.

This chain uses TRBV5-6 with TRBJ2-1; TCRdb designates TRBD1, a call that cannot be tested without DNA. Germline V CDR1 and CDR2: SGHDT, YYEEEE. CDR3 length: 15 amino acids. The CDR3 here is CASSLVGGQYNEQFF.

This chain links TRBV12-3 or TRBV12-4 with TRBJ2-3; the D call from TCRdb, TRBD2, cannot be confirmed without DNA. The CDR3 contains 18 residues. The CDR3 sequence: CASSRLAGDWRSTDTQYF.

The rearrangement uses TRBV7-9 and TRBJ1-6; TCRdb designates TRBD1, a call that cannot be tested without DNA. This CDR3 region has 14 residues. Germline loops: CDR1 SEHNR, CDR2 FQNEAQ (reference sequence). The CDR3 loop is CASSSTGSGSPLHF.

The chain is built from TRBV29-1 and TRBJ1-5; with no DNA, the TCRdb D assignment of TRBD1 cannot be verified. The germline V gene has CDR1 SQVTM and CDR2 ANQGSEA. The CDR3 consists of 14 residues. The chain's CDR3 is CSAITGNSNQPQHF.

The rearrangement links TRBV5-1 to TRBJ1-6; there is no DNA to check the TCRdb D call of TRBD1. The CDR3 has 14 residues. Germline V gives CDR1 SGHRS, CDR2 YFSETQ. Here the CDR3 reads CASSSDRDGSPLHF.

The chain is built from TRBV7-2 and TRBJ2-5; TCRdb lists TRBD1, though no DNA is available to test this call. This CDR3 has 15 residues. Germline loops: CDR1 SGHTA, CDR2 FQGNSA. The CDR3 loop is CASSLSGHPQETQYF.

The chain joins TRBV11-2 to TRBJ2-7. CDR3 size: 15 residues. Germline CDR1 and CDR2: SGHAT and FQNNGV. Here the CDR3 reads CASRTYTGSSYEQYF.

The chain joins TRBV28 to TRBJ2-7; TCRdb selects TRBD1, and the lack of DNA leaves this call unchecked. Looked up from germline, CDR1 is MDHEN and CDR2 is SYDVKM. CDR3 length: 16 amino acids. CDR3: CASSSSPGVGNYEQYF. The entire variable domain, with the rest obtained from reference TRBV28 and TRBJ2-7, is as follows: DVKVTQSSRYLVKRTGEKVFLECVQDMDHENMFWYRQDPGLGLRLIYFSYDVKMKEKGDIPEGYSVSREKKERFSLILESASTNQTSMYLCASSSSPGVGNYEQYFGPGTRLTVT.

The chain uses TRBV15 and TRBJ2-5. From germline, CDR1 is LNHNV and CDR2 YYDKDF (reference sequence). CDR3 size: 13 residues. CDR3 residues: CATSRGFGETQYF.

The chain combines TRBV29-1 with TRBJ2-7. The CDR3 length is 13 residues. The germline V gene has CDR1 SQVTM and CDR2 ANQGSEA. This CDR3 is CSVKIDLLYEQYF.